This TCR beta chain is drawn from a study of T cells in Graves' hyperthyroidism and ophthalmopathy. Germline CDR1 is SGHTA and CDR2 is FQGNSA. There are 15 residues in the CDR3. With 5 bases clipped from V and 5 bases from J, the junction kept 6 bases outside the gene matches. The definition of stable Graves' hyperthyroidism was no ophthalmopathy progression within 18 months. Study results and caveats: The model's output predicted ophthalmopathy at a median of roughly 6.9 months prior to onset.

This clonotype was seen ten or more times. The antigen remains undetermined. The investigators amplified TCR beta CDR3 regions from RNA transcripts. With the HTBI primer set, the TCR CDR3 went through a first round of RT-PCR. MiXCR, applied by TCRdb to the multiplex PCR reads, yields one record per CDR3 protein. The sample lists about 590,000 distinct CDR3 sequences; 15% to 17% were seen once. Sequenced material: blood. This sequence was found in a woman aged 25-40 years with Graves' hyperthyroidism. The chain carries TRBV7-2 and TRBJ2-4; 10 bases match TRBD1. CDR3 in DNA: TGTGCCAGCAGCCTCGGGACAGGGGCTCAAAACATTCAGTACTTC. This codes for CASSLGTGAQNIQYF.